The 19 T cell receptor beta chains below were found in one sample sequenced in a study of long-term antiretroviral therapy in people with HIV. An immunoSEQ assay, version v3.0, was performed at survey level. TCRdb keeps only in-frame clones here, not all; method: immunoSEQ multiplex PCR. The sample holds 40,000 to 45,000 clones, 90% to 95% seen once. The sequenced sample was unsorted PBMCs, obtained 3.7 years after starting antiretroviral therapy. These receptors all come from a woman between 50 and 59 years old with HIV.

V is TRBV6-5 and J is TRBJ2-2; D uncertain. This CDR3 is built from 13 residues. Germline CDR1 is MNHEY and CDR2 is SVGAGI. Trimming removed 4 bases from V and 4 bases from J, with 7 bases in between. The chain's CDR3 is CASSLDFTGELFF. The CDR3 coding sequence is TGTGCCAGCAGTTTAGACTTCACCGGGGAGCTGTTTTTT.

The genes are TRBV19 and TRBJ2-7; D possibly corresponds to TRBD2 (6 bases). The CDR3 sequence is 16 residues long. Germline assignment: CDR1 LNHDA and CDR2 SQIVND (reference sequence). Trimming pared 3 bases from V and 2 bases from J, leaving 17 bases between. CDR3 amino acids: CASSIRFAGTAYEQYF. The CDR3 DNA is TGTGCCAGTAGTATCCGTTTTGCGGGGACCGCCTACGAGCAGTACTTC.

This rearrangement joins TRBV29-1 to TRBJ2-5; D call uncertain. Germline V gene lookup returns CDR1 SQVTM and CDR2 ANQGSEA. There are 11 residues in the CDR3. CDR3 amino acids: CSSTRAETQYF. CDR3 nucleotides: TGCAGTTCAACCCGCGCAGAGACCCAGTACTTC.

The CDR3 reads CASRRTGTEYGYTF. The CDR3 bases are TGTGCCAGCAGGAGAACCGGGACAGAATATGGCTACACCTTC. V gene TRBV6-5 combines with J gene TRBJ1-2; 7 bases align to TRBD1. The CDR3 length is 14 residues. Losses at the gene ends were 6 bases for V and 5 bases for J; bases not matched to a gene: 9. The V gene's germline CDR1 is MNHEY and CDR2 SVGAGI.

This chain uses TRBV9 with TRBJ2-5; D ambiguous. Germline V gene sequence: CDR1 SGDLS, CDR2 YYNGEE. The CDR3 covers 13 residues. Deletions cut 0 bases from V and 0 bases from J, with 3 bases between. The CDR3: CASSVGYQETQYF. The CDR3, as DNA: TGTGCCAGCAGCGTAGGCTACCAAGAGACCCAGTACTTC.

The chain recombines TRBV6-6 with TRBJ2-7; 12 bases agree with TRBD1. The CDR3 length is 15 residues. From germline, CDR1 is MNHNY and CDR2 SVGAGI (reference sequence). The ends lost 6 bases at V and 5 bases at J; junction bases unmatched: 8. The CDR3 is CASSLRDRGLHEQYF. CDR3 DNA sequence: TGTGCCAGCAGCCTCCGGGACAGGGGGCTTCACGAGCAGTACTTC.

The chain is built from TRBV7-3 and TRBJ2-1, with TRBD2 matching 9 bases. V shed 1 base, J shed 4 bases, and the junction held 8 bases outside the gene matches. Germline V gene data show CDR1 as SGHTA and CDR2 as FQGTGA. This CDR3 is 17 amino acids long. Here the CDR3 DNA reads TGTGCCAGCAGCTTAAGCGGCGGGGGGGGAGCTTACAATGAGCAGTTCTTC. This codes for CASSLSGGGGAYNEQFF. The full variable domain, completed using reference TRBV7-3 and TRBJ2-1, is GAGVSQTPSNKVTEKGKYVELRCDPISGHTALYWYRQSLGQGPEFLIYFQGTGAADDSGLPNDRFFAVRPEGSVSTLKIQRTERGDSAVYLCASSLSGGGGAYNEQFFGPGTRLTVL.

V usage is TRBV2 and J usage is TRBJ1-5; D might be TRBD1 (6 bases). CDR1 is SNHLY and CDR2 is FYNNEI in the germline V gene. The V and J ends lost 3 bases and 5 bases respectively, with 17 bases between them. This CDR3 contains 16 residues. The CDR3 region is CASSEGSGGGYQPQHF. The CDR3 DNA is TGTGCCAGCAGTGAGGGTTCTGGGGGCGGATATCAGCCCCAGCATTTT.

This clone is a singleton in its sample. The chain employs TRBV5-6 and TRBJ1-1; D is unresolved. V lost 1 base and J lost 1, with 8 bases in between. The CDR3 is 14 residues long. Germline CDR1 SGHDT, CDR2 YYEEEE. The CDR3 DNA follows: TGTGCCAGCAGCTTGAGTGTTCCGAACACTGAAGCTTTCTTT. Protein product: CASSLSVPNTEAFF.

The chain links TRBV7-9 to TRBJ1-2, with no clear D. The V gene's germline CDR1 is SEHNR and CDR2 FQNEAQ (reference sequence). The CDR3 runs to 13 residues. The ends were cut back, 2 bases at V and 6 bases at J, with 10 bases in the middle. CDR3 nucleotides: TGTGCCAGCAGCTTAACCGGAATAGATGGCTACACCTTC. It translates to CASSLTGIDGYTF.

The V and J genes are TRBV2 and TRBJ2-7; the D is unclear. Germline V gives CDR1 SNHLY, CDR2 FYNNEI. CDR3 length: 14 residues. V was shortened by 6 bases and J by 4 bases, with 16 bases between the two germline ends. The CDR3 is CASRGRTPAYEQYF. DNA for the CDR3: TGTGCCAGCAGGGGCAGGACCCCCGCTTACGAGCAGTACTTC.

The chain has TRBV5-4 and TRBJ2-5; the D gene is possibly TRBD1 (6 bases). Between the trimmed V and J ends, which lost 4 bases and 2 bases, there was a span of 12 bases. Per germline, CDR1 SGHNT and CDR2 YYREEE (reference sequence). The CDR3 is 14 residues long. The CDR3 loop reads CASSIRDKQETQYF. The CDR3 nucleotides read TGTGCCAGCAGCATCCGGGACAAGCAAGAGACCCAGTACTTC.

The chain has TRBV2 and TRBJ1-5, with TRBD1 as a possible D gene (5 bases). Trimming removed 7 bases from V and 4 bases from J, with 20 bases in between. Germline values: CDR1 SNHLY, CDR2 FYNNEI. This CDR3 is built from 16 residues. The CDR3 DNA is TGTGCCAGCAACTCCCCCAGGGAAATGGGGAATCAGCCCCAGCATTTT. It codes for CASNSPREMGNQPQHF.

This rearrangement joins TRBV5-1 to TRBJ2-5, with D perhaps TRBD1 or TRBD2 (5 bases each). Germline-derived CDR1 and CDR2 are SGHRS and YFSETQ. The CDR3 totals 18 residues. Trimming removed 2 bases from V and 4 bases from J, with 24 bases in between. As DNA, the CDR3 is TGCGCCAGCAGCTTAACGGGTCCCCAGGGAGCTTTGGGAGAGACCCAGTACTTC. Amino acid sequence: CASSLTGPQGALGETQYF. Full variable domain (missing parts from reference TRBV5-1 and TRBJ2-5): KAGVTQTPRYLIKTRGQQVTLSCSPISGHRSVSWYQQTPGQGLQFLFEYFSETQRNKGNFPGRFSGRQFSNSRSEMNVSTLELGDSALYLCASSLTGPQGALGETQYFGPGTRLLVL.

The V and J genes are TRBV6-1 and TRBJ1-2, with TRBD1 identical over 8 bases. This CDR3 contains 15 residues. Germline V gene lookup returns CDR1 MNHNS and CDR2 SASEGT. Trimming cost V 4 bases and J 5 bases; bases outside gene matches: 9. CDR3 region: CASSGGGTGEYGYTF. In DNA, the CDR3 is TGTGCCAGCAGTGGGGGGGGGACAGGAGAATATGGCTACACCTTC.

The J gene is TRBJ1-1, the V gene TRBV7-9; 8 bases line up with TRBD1. V was clipped by 3 bases and J by 5 bases; unmatched bases: 14. This CDR3 comprises 17 residues. Germline CDR1 SEHNR, CDR2 FQNEAQ (reference sequence). CDR3 nucleotides: TGTGCCAGCAGCTTCCAGATTGAGACAGGGGTGGGGACTGAAGCTTTCTTT. Translating gives CASSFQIETGVGTEAFF.

The V and J genes are TRBV27 and TRBJ1-1; D gene unclear. The V end lost 1 base, the J end lost 8 bases, and 11 bases lay between the germline ends. The CDR3 spans 13 residues. From germline, CDR1 is MNHEY and CDR2 SMNVEV (reference sequence). The DNA for the CDR3 is TGTGCCAGCAGTTTATATCTCACGGCCGAAGCTTTCTTT. It encodes CASSLYLTAEAFF.

This clone was picked up one time. This chain links TRBV11-2 with TRBJ1-6; D may be TRBD1 (5 bases). V was shortened by 3 bases and J by 9 bases, with 18 bases between the two germline ends. Per the germline V gene, CDR1 is SGHAT and CDR2 is FQNNGV. This CDR3 is built from 16 residues. The CDR3 region is CASSFGASGLSSPLHF. The CDR3 coding sequence is TGTGCCAGCAGCTTCGGCGCCTCAGGGCTGAGTTCACCCCTCCACTTT.

This rearrangement joins TRBV5-5 to TRBJ1-6; D is uncertain. This CDR3 region has 15 residues. Trimming shortened V by 0 bases and J by 6 bases, and 10 bases separated the two germline ends. Germline CDR1 is SGHKS and CDR2 is YYEKEE (reference sequence). CDR3: CASSLEVGFNSPLHF. CDR3 nucleotide sequence: TGTGCCAGCAGCTTGGAGGTCGGGTTTAATTCACCCCTCCACTTT.